These T cell receptor beta chains were read from a single sample in a study of cytomegalovirus exposure and HLA in healthy donors. Clones were read by immunoSEQ multiplex PCR, and TCRdb kept only the in-frame ones, dropping some. This sample has some 160,000 clones, with about 80% found just once. Input material: PBMCs. Every receptor here comes from a woman aged 30 to 39 in good health and CMV-seronegative. The CDR3 runs from the conserved cysteine through the conserved F or W. The D gene is left open where the match is weak. The size entry is marked missing in some rows and otherwise reads once, few, many or a size class.

clone_size: .
v_call: TRBV7-6
cdr3_length: 14
j_call: TRBJ2-3
d_call: TRBD1
cdr3_aa: CASSSGQGIDTQYF
cdr3_nt: TGTGCCAGCAGCTCGGGACAGGGTATTGATACGCAGTATTTT

clone_size: .
v_call: TRBV5-6
cdr3_length: 16
j_call: TRBJ1-1
d_call: .
cdr3_aa: CASSTLQGSANTEAFF
cdr3_nt: TGTGCCAGCAGCACCTTACAGGGAAGTGCGAACACTGAAGCTTTCTTT

clone_size: .
v_call: TRBV5-1
cdr3_length: 14
j_call: TRBJ2-3
d_call: .
cdr3_aa: CASSLGQGGDTQYF
cdr3_nt: TGCGCCAGCAGCTTGGGACAGGGAGGAGATACGCAGTATTTT

clone_size: once
v_call: TRBV7-2
cdr3_length: 15
j_call: TRBJ2-3
d_call: TRBD2
cdr3_aa: CASSLTSAGTDTQYF
cdr3_nt: TGTGCCAGCAGCCTTACTAGCGCTGGCACAGATACGCAGTATTTT

clone_size: .
v_call: TRBV29-1
cdr3_length: 12
j_call: TRBJ2-5
d_call: .
cdr3_aa: CSVEPGQETQYF
cdr3_nt: TGCAGCGTTGAACCGGGCCAAGAGACCCAGTACTTC

clone_size: .
v_call: TRBV2
cdr3_length: 13
j_call: TRBJ1-1
d_call: TRBD1
cdr3_aa: CAGRTGGNTEAFF
cdr3_nt: TGTGCCGGAAGGACAGGGGGGAACACTGAAGCTTTCTTT

clone_size: .
v_call: TRBV6-5
cdr3_length: 14
j_call: TRBJ1-1
d_call: TRBD1
cdr3_aa: CASSPQGVNTEAFF
cdr3_nt: TGTGCCAGCAGTCCGCAGGGGGTGAACACTGAAGCTTTCTTT

clone_size: .
v_call: TRBV7-8
cdr3_length: 18
j_call: TRBJ2-1
d_call: TRBD2
cdr3_aa: CASSFPLKRRGGRDEQFF
cdr3_nt: TGTGCCAGCAGCTTCCCCCTAAAACGGCGGGGGGGAAGGGATGAGCAGTTCTTC

clone_size: .
v_call: TRBV27
cdr3_length: 13
j_call: TRBJ1-1
d_call: .
cdr3_aa: CASRLEGGTEAFF
cdr3_nt: TGTGCCAGCAGGTTGGAGGGAGGCACTGAAGCTTTCTTT

clone_size: .
v_call: TRBV6-5
cdr3_length: 15
j_call: TRBJ1-2
d_call: TRBD1
cdr3_aa: CASSYSRSTGEGYTF
cdr3_nt: TGTGCCAGCAGTTACTCGAGAAGCACAGGGGAAGGCTACACCTTC

clone_size: .
v_call: TRBV6-6
cdr3_length: 15
j_call: TRBJ1-3
d_call: .
cdr3_aa: CASITGEASGNTIYF
cdr3_nt: TGTGCCAGTATTACAGGAGAAGCTTCTGGAAACACCATATATTTT

clone_size: few
v_call: TRBV5-4
cdr3_length: 14
j_call: TRBJ2-7
d_call: .
cdr3_aa: CASSPRGGDYEQYF
cdr3_nt: TGTGCCAGCAGCCCCCGGGGTGGAGACTACGAGCAGTACTTC

clone_size: few
v_call: TRBV5-6
cdr3_length: 12
j_call: TRBJ1-6
d_call: .
cdr3_aa: CASSLMRSPLHF
cdr3_nt: TGTGCCAGCAGCTTGATGCGCTCACCCCTCCACTTT

clone_size: .
v_call: TRBV9
cdr3_length: 15
j_call: TRBJ1-2
d_call: .
cdr3_aa: CASSARTVANYGYTF
cdr3_nt: TGTGCCAGCAGCGCCCGGACTGTGGCTAACTATGGCTACACCTTC

clone_size: .
v_call: TRBV13
cdr3_length: 18
j_call: TRBJ2-3
d_call: TRBD2
cdr3_aa: CASSLEIPGLAQTDTQYF
cdr3_nt: TGTGCCAGCAGCTTAGAAATACCGGGACTAGCTCAAACAGATACGCAGTATTTT

clone_size: .
v_call: TRBV11-3
cdr3_length: 15
j_call: TRBJ2-1
d_call: TRBD2
cdr3_aa: CASSLGGGGLNEQFF
cdr3_nt: TGTGCCAGCTCCTTGGGCGGGGGGGGCCTCAATGAGCAGTTCTTC

clone_size: .
v_call: TRBV9
cdr3_length: 16
j_call: TRBJ1-1
d_call: TRBD1
cdr3_aa: CASSDGTGGEGTEAFF
cdr3_nt: TGTGCCAGCAGCGACGGGACAGGGGGCGAGGGGACTGAAGCTTTCTTT

clone_size: .
v_call: TRBV5-6
cdr3_length: 13
j_call: TRBJ1-1
d_call: .
cdr3_aa: CASSLIGVTEAFF
cdr3_nt: TGTGCCAGCAGCTTGATCGGGGTCACTGAAGCTTTCTTT

clone_size: few
v_call: TRBV30
cdr3_length: 15
j_call: TRBJ1-1
d_call: TRBD1
cdr3_aa: CAWSVQGGANTEAFF
cdr3_nt: TGTGCCTGGAGTGTTCAGGGGGGCGCAAACACTGAAGCTTTCTTT

clone_size: .
v_call: TRBV5-4
cdr3_length: 14
j_call: TRBJ2-7
d_call: TRBD1
cdr3_aa: CASSFGTASYEQYF
cdr3_nt: TGTGCCAGCAGCTTCGGGACAGCAAGCTACGAGCAGTACTTC

clone_size: once
v_call: TRBV13
cdr3_length: 15
j_call: TRBJ2-5
d_call: TRBD1
cdr3_aa: CASSLGNRGPETQYF
cdr3_nt: TGTGCCAGCAGCTTAGGCAACAGGGGGCCGGAGACCCAGTACTTC

clone_size: .
v_call: TRBV9
cdr3_length: 16
j_call: TRBJ2-3
d_call: TRBD1
cdr3_aa: CASSVGGTGGTDTQYF
cdr3_nt: TGTGCCAGCAGCGTAGGAGGGACAGGGGGCACAGATACGCAGTATTTT